This T cell receptor (beta chain) was identified in a study of patients and donors after allogeneic stem cell transplantation. This clonotype was counted ten times or more. TCRdb reprocessed the RT-PCR reads via MiXCR and lists one record per CDR3 protein. Among roughly 960,000 distinct CDR3 sequences listed, around 17% were seen once. Germline CDR1 and CDR2: MGHDK and SYGVNS. There are 13 residues in the CDR3. Deletions cut 1 base from V and 6 bases from J, with 8 bases between. Material: blood, either unsorted or a sorted T cell fraction (not recorded which). The chain has TRBV25-1 and TRBJ2-3; the D call may be TRBD1 or TRBD2 (5 bases each). This TCR was recovered from a human donor who was either an allogeneic HSCT recipient or a stem cell or donor lymphocyte infusion donor (not recorded which). It is not recorded whose cells these are; they may come from a transplant donor. CDR3: CASSESGSDTQYF. CDR3 in DNA: TGTGCCAGCAGTGAATCAGGGAGCGATACGCAGTATTTT.